This is a list of T cell receptor beta chains from one sample in a study of T cells in localized non-small cell lung cancer. The table came from immunoSEQ multiplex PCR; TCRdb's copy has only in-frame clones and leaves some out. The sample holds tens of thousands of clones; roughly 90% are singletons and the top ten take roughly 2.6%. Source: peripheral blood, taken before any cancer treatment. The receptors shown here come from a female donor aged 60 or older with stage I squamous cell lung carcinoma. Each CDR3 is given with its conserved first and last residue. The order of the fields is CDR3 DNA, CDR3 protein, J gene, clone size, V gene, D gene. D genes are given only for firm matches. Clone size is shown for a subset of rows, as once, few, many or a class of expanded clone.

DNA: TGTGCCAGCAGTTTAAAGCCCACTAGCGCCGGAGGCGAGCAGTACTTC
CDR3: CASSLKPTSAGGEQYF
J: TRBJ2-7
size: few
V: TRBV27
D: TRBD2

DNA: TGCGCCAGCAGTCGGGACAGCCCCGTTACCACCGGGGAGCTGTTTTTT
CDR3: CASSRDSPVTTGELFF
J: TRBJ2-2
size: few
V: TRBV4-1
D: TRBD1

DNA: TGTGCCAGCAGCTTGGTTGTTACTGAAGCTTTCTTT
CDR3: CASSLVVTEAFF
J: TRBJ1-1
size: few
V: TRBV5-6
D: NA

DNA: TGTGCCAGCAGCCCCCGACAGGGGGCGACGAACACTGAAGCTTTCTTT
CDR3: CASSPRQGATNTEAFF
J: TRBJ1-1
size: NA
V: TRBV7-8
D: TRBD1

DNA: TGTGCCAGCAGCGGGACGCGGGAGGGCTACGAGCAGTACTTC
CDR3: CASSGTREGYEQYF
J: TRBJ2-7
size: NA
V: TRBV21-1
D: NA

DNA: TGTGCCAGCAGCTTAGAAGGGGCTAGCGGGAGGGCCCGCGAGCAGTACTTC
CDR3: CASSLEGASGRAREQYF
J: TRBJ2-7
size: few
V: TRBV7-2
D: TRBD2

DNA: TGTGCCAGCAGCCCGTCGACAGGAGGGGCAGATACGCAGTATTTT
CDR3: CASSPSTGGADTQYF
J: TRBJ2-3
size: NA
V: TRBV5-4
D: NA

DNA: TGTGCCTGGAGTGGGACTAGCGGGAGACCCTACTACAATGAGCAGTTCTTC
CDR3: CAWSGTSGRPYYNEQFF
J: TRBJ2-1
size: NA
V: TRBV30
D: TRBD2

DNA: TGTGCCAGCAGCTCGGGACTCAGGGTTGGGGAGCAGTACTTC
CDR3: CASSSGLRVGEQYF
J: TRBJ2-7
size: NA
V: TRBV5-4
D: NA

DNA: TGTGCCAGCAGTGACTCGTGGACCACGTCCTACGAGCAGTACTTC
CDR3: CASSDSWTTSYEQYF
J: TRBJ2-7
size: NA
V: TRBV2
D: NA

DNA: TGTGCCAGCAGCCAAGGACTAGCGGGAGGGAACGAGCAGTACTTC
CDR3: CASSQGLAGGNEQYF
J: TRBJ2-7
size: NA
V: TRBV7-2
D: TRBD2

DNA: TGTGCCTGGAGCTCTTCACGTAGCGCGGGAGGGGGGACCCAGTACTTC
CDR3: CAWSSSRSAGGGTQYF
J: TRBJ2-5
size: NA
V: TRBV30
D: TRBD2

DNA: TGTGCCAGCAGCCCCCGGACTAGCGGGAGGGATGAGCAGTTCTTC
CDR3: CASSPRTSGRDEQFF
J: TRBJ2-1
size: NA
V: TRBV9
D: TRBD2

DNA: TGTGCCACCAGCTACAGGGAGATAAATGAGCAGTTCTTC
CDR3: CATSYREINEQFF
J: TRBJ2-1
size: NA
V: TRBV15
D: NA

DNA: TGTGCCAGCAGTTACGACGGGATAGGGCGGAATGAGCAGTTCTTC
CDR3: CASSYDGIGRNEQFF
J: TRBJ2-1
size: NA
V: TRBV6-5
D: NA

DNA: TGTGCCAGCAGCTTGGTTGGCAACTCTGGAAACACCACATATTTT
CDR3: CASSLVGNSGNTTYF
J: TRBJ1-3
size: NA
V: TRBV5-6
D: NA

DNA: TGTGCCACTGGACAGGGCGGAAGCAATCAGCCCCAGCATTTT
CDR3: CATGQGGSNQPQHF
J: TRBJ1-5
size: NA
V: TRBV7-9
D: TRBD1

DNA: TGTGCCAGCAGCCAAGGACAGACGCGCAATCAGCCCCAGCATTTT
CDR3: CASSQGQTRNQPQHF
J: TRBJ1-5
size: few
V: TRBV7-2
D: NA

DNA: TGTGCCAGCAGCCGGGGACTAGCGGGAGGCATTCAGTACTTC
CDR3: CASSRGLAGGIQYF
J: TRBJ2-4
size: once
V: TRBV7-9
D: TRBD2

DNA: TGTGCCAGCAGCTTAGCAAGGGTGGGACAAGAGACCCAGTACTTC
CDR3: CASSLARVGQETQYF
J: TRBJ2-5
size: NA
V: TRBV11-1
D: NA

DNA: TGTGCCTGGAGCACGGACAGGGGGACCTTC
CDR3: CAWSTDRGTF
J: TRBJ1-2
size: NA
V: TRBV30
D: TRBD1

DNA: TGTGCCTGGGGGGGATCCGGGACAGGGGCCTACGAGCAGTACTTC
CDR3: CAWGGSGTGAYEQYF
J: TRBJ2-7
size: NA
V: TRBV30
D: TRBD1

DNA: TGTGCCAGCAGCCCGACAGCGGATACGCAGTATTTT
CDR3: CASSPTADTQYF
J: TRBJ2-3
size: NA
V: TRBV7-2
D: NA

DNA: TGTGCCAGCAGCGCCACAGGGGGCTGGACTGAAGCTTTCTTT
CDR3: CASSATGGWTEAFF
J: TRBJ1-1
size: NA
V: TRBV7-3
D: TRBD1

DNA: TGCGCCAGCAGAAAACAGGGTACGACAGATACGCAGTATTTT
CDR3: CASRKQGTTDTQYF
J: TRBJ2-3
size: NA
V: TRBV5-1
D: NA

DNA: TGTGCCAGTAGTATCGGAAGCTCTGGGGCCAACGTCCTGACTTTC
CDR3: CASSIGSSGANVLTF
J: TRBJ2-6
size: NA
V: TRBV19
D: NA

DNA: TGTGCCAGCAGCGTGGGGGGACTAGCGGGAAGATCCACGGGCGAGCAGTACTTC
CDR3: CASSVGGLAGRSTGEQYF
J: TRBJ2-7
size: NA
V: TRBV11-2
D: TRBD2

DNA: TGTGCCAGCAGTTTATTCGCACAGGGTCGGAACGAGCAGTACTTC
CDR3: CASSLFAQGRNEQYF
J: TRBJ2-7
size: NA
V: TRBV27
D: NA

DNA: TGTGCCAGCAGCCCTGACAGGGTTTTGAGTTCCGGAGCTTTCTTT
CDR3: CASSPDRVLSSGAFF
J: TRBJ1-1
size: NA
V: TRBV6-5
D: TRBD1

DNA: TGTGCCAGCAGCGTAGCGGGGGGCGGAGCGGGAGGGCCGGACAATGAGCAGTTCTTC
CDR3: CASSVAGGGAGGPDNEQFF
J: TRBJ2-1
size: few
V: TRBV9
D: TRBD2

DNA: TGTGCCAGCAGCTTAGATTCAGGGCTTGCACTTATAGGGCAGTTCTTC
CDR3: CASSLDSGLALIGQFF
J: TRBJ2-1
size: NA
V: TRBV11-2
D: NA

DNA: TGTGCCAGCTCACCGATTAGCGGAGCCGGCGGGGATACGCAGTATTTT
CDR3: CASSPISGAGGDTQYF
J: TRBJ2-3
size: NA
V: TRBV18
D: NA

DNA: TGTGCCAGCACCGGAGGGCCCAGGCAGTTCTTC
CDR3: CASTGGPRQFF
J: TRBJ2-1
size: NA
V: TRBV6-1
D: NA

DNA: TGTGCCAGCAGCGTAGACGGGCTCAATGAGCAGTTCTTC
CDR3: CASSVDGLNEQFF
J: TRBJ2-1
size: NA
V: TRBV9
D: NA

DNA: TGTGCCTGGCGCCCTAACACAGATACGCAGTATTTT
CDR3: CAWRPNTDTQYF
J: TRBJ2-3
size: NA
V: TRBV30
D: NA

DNA: TGTGCCAGCAGCTTGGGCGGGACAGTTCCTAGCGGGAGTATAATCAATGAGCAGTTCTTC
CDR3: CASSLGGTVPSGSIINEQFF
J: TRBJ2-1
size: NA
V: TRBV5-4
D: TRBD2

DNA: TGTGCCAGCAGCCGACTTGGGGTTAGCGGGAAAGACAATGAGCAGTTCTTC
CDR3: CASSRLGVSGKDNEQFF
J: TRBJ2-1
size: NA
V: TRBV5-6
D: TRBD2

DNA: TGTGCCAGTAGTATAGCTCGGGGGGCAGGCTATGGCTACACCTTC
CDR3: CASSIARGAGYGYTF
J: TRBJ1-2
size: NA
V: TRBV19
D: NA

DNA: TGTGCCAGCAGACAGACTAGCGGGACCCACAATGAGCAGTTCTTC
CDR3: CASRQTSGTHNEQFF
J: TRBJ2-1
size: NA
V: TRBV6-6
D: TRBD2

DNA: TGTGCCAGCAGTTTTTGGGGGAGGGCCGACTCCTACAATGAGCAGTTCTTC
CDR3: CASSFWGRADSYNEQFF
J: TRBJ2-1
size: once
V: TRBV27
D: TRBD2

DNA: TGTGCCAGCAGTTTTGGGCGGGAGTACAATGAGCAGTTCTTC
CDR3: CASSFGREYNEQFF
J: TRBJ2-1
size: NA
V: TRBV27
D: TRBD2

DNA: TGTGCCAGCAGCCAGGGACAGCAATACGAGCAGTACTTC
CDR3: CASSQGQQYEQYF
J: TRBJ2-7
size: NA
V: TRBV14
D: TRBD1

DNA: TGTGCCAGCAGCCCTCTGGCTAGCGGGAGGGGCGAGCAGTTCTTC
CDR3: CASSPLASGRGEQFF
J: TRBJ2-1
size: few
V: TRBV5-4
D: TRBD2

DNA: TGTGCCAGCAGTTTAATACGTGCAGATACGCAGTATTTT
CDR3: CASSLIRADTQYF
J: TRBJ2-3
size: NA
V: TRBV27
D: NA

DNA: TGCGCCAGCAGTGAGTACAATGAGCAGTTCTTC
CDR3: CASSEYNEQFF
J: TRBJ2-1
size: NA
V: TRBV10-1
D: NA

DNA: TGTGCCAGCAGCCCAGAACCCGGGGGCGTTGAGACCCAGTACTTC
CDR3: CASSPEPGGVETQYF
J: TRBJ2-5
size: NA
V: TRBV11-2
D: NA

DNA: TGTGCCATCAGTTCTCGACGGGCCTCCACCGGGGAGCTGTTTTTT
CDR3: CAISSRRASTGELFF
J: TRBJ2-2
size: NA
V: TRBV10-3
D: NA

DNA: TGTGCCAGCAGACGACTAGCGGGAGGGCAAGAGACCCAGTACTTC
CDR3: CASRRLAGGQETQYF
J: TRBJ2-5
size: NA
V: TRBV7-2
D: TRBD2

DNA: TGCGCCAGCAGCAGAGGGACAGCCTCAACTAATGAAAAACTGTTTTTT
CDR3: CASSRGTASTNEKLFF
J: TRBJ1-4
size: NA
V: TRBV4-1
D: TRBD1

DNA: TGTGCCAGCAGCTTAAACAGCGGGATATACAATGAGCAGTTCTTC
CDR3: CASSLNSGIYNEQFF
J: TRBJ2-1
size: NA
V: TRBV7-2
D: TRBD2

DNA: TGTGCCAGCAGCTTAGAGCTGAGGGAGCAGTTCTTC
CDR3: CASSLELREQFF
J: TRBJ2-1
size: NA
V: TRBV11-2
D: NA

DNA: TGTGCCAGCTCACCAACGGTCGGAACATTAAAGGGTTCCTACGAGCAGTACTTC
CDR3: CASSPTVGTLKGSYEQYF
J: TRBJ2-7
size: NA
V: TRBV18
D: NA

DNA: TGTGCCAGCACCCTTTGGCAGGCGGGGGTTGGAGAGCAGTACTTC
CDR3: CASTLWQAGVGEQYF
J: TRBJ2-7
size: NA
V: TRBV7-2
D: TRBD2

DNA: TGTGCCAGCAGCGTAGAATGGCAGGCCGACTCCTACGAGCAGTACTTC
CDR3: CASSVEWQADSYEQYF
J: TRBJ2-7
size: NA
V: TRBV9
D: NA

DNA: TGTGCCAGCAGCTTGGAAGTCGGGATCTCTGGAAACACCATATATTTT
CDR3: CASSLEVGISGNTIYF
J: TRBJ1-3
size: NA
V: TRBV5-8
D: NA

DNA: TGTGCCAGCAGCGGGAGACCTTACAATGAGCAGTTCTTC
CDR3: CASSGRPYNEQFF
J: TRBJ2-1
size: NA
V: TRBV21-1
D: NA